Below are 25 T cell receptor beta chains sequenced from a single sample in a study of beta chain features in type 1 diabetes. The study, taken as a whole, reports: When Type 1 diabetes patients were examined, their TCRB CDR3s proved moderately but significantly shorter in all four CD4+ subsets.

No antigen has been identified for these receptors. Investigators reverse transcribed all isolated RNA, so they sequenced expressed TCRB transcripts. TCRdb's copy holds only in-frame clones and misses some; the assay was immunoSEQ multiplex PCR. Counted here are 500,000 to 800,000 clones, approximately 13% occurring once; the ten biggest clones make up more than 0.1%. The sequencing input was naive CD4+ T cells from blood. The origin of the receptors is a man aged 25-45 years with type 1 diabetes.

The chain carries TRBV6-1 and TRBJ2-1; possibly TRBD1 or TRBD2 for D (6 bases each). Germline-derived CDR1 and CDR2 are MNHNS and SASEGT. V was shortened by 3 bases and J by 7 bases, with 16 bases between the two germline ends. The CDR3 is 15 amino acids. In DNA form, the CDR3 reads TGTGCCAGCAGTGATTCTTGGGGGGCTGGTAATGAGCAGTTCTTC. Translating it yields CASSDSWGAGNEQFF.

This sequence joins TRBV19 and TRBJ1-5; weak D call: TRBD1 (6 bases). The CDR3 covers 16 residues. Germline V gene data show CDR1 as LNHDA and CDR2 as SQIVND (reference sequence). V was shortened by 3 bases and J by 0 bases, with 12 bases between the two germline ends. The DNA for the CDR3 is TGTGCCAGTAGTATGTCCCAGGGGAGTAGCAATCAGCCCCAGCATTTT. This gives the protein CASSMSQGSSNQPQHF.

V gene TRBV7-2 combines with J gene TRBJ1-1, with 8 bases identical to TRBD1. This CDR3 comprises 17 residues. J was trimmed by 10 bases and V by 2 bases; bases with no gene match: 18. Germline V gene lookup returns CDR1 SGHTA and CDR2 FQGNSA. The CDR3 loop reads CASSLIPYRTGTLLAFF. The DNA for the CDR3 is TGTGCCAGCAGCTTAATTCCATATAGGACAGGGACCCTTCTAGCTTTCTTT.

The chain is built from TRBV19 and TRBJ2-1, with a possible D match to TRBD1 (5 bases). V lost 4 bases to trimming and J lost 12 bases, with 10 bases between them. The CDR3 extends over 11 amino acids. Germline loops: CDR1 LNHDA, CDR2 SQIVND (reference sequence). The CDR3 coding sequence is TGTGCCAGTAGTAACGTTGACAGGCAGTTCTTC. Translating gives CASSNVDRQFF.

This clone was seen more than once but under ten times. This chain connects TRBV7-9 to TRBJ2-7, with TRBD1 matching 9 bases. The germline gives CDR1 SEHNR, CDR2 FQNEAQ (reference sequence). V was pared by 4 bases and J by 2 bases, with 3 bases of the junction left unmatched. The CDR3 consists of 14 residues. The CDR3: CASSSGTGTYEQYF. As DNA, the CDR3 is TGTGCCAGCAGCTCCGGGACAGGGACCTACGAGCAGTACTTC.

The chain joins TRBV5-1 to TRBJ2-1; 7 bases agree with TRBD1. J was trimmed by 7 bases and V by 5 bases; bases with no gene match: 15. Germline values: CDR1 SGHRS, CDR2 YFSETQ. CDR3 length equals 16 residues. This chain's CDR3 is CASRPRQGTTGNEQFF. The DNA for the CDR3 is TGCGCCAGCAGACCTCGACAGGGTACCACGGGAAATGAGCAGTTCTTC.

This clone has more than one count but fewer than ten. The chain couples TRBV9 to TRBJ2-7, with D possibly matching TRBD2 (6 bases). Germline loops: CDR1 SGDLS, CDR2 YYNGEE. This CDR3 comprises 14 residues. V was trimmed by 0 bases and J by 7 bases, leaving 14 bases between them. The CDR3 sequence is CASSVAGTGGEQYF. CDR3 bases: TGTGCCAGCAGCGTAGCTGGGACCGGGGGAGAGCAGTACTTC.

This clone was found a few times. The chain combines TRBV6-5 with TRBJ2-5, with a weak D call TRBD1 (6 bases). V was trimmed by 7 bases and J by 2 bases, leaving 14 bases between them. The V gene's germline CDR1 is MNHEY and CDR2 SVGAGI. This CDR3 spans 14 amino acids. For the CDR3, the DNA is TGTGCCAGCACCCTGGAGAGGGGGCAAGAGACCCAGTACTTC. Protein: CASTLERGQETQYF.

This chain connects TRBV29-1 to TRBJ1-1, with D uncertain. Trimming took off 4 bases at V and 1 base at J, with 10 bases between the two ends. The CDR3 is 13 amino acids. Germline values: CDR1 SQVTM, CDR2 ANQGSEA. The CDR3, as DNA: TGCAGCGTTGCCCCTCTTACGAACACTGAAGCTTTCTTT. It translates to CSVAPLTNTEAFF.

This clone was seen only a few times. CDR3 bases: TGTGCCAGCTCACCTAACCCCGAAGGTGAGCAGTACTTC. Translation gives CASSPNPEGEQYF. The chain recombines TRBV18 with TRBJ2-7; unclear D gene. The CDR3 has 13 residues. The ends were cut back, 3 bases at V and 7 bases at J, with 13 bases in the middle. Germline assignment: CDR1 KGHSH and CDR2 LQKENI.

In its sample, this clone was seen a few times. CDR3 in DNA: TGTGCCAGCAGCCCGACGCGGGACTATGGGACCGGGGAGCTGTTTTTT. This translates into CASSPTRDYGTGELFF. This chain links TRBV7-3 with TRBJ2-2, with 7 bases that match TRBD2. J was trimmed by 5 bases and V by 5 bases; bases with no gene match: 11. CDR1 is SGHTA, CDR2 FQGTGA, per germline. CDR3 length: 16 residues.

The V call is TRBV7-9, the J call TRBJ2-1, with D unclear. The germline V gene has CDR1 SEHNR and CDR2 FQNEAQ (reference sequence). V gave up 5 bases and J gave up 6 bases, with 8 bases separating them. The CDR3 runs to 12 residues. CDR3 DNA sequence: TGTGCCAGCAGCCCGGAACGCAATGAGCAGTTCTTC. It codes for CASSPERNEQFF.

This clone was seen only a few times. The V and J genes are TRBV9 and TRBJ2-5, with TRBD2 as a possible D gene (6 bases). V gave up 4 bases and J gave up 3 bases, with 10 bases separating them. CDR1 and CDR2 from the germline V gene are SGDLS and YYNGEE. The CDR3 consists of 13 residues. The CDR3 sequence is CASSLSGEETQYF. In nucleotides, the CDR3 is TGTGCCAGCAGCCTTAGCGGAGAAGAGACCCAGTACTTC.

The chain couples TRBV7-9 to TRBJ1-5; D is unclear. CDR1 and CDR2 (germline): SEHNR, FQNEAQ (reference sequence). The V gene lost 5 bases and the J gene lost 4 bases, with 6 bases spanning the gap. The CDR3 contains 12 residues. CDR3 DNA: TGTGCCAGCAGCCCACAGAATCAGCCCCAGCATTTT. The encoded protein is CASSPQNQPQHF. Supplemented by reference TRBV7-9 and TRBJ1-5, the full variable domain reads DTGVSQNPRHKITKRGQNVTFRCDPISEHNRLYWYRQTLGQGPEFLTYFQNEAQLEKSRLLSDRFSAERPKGSFSTLEIQRTEQGDSAMYLCASSPQNQPQHFGDGTRLSIL.

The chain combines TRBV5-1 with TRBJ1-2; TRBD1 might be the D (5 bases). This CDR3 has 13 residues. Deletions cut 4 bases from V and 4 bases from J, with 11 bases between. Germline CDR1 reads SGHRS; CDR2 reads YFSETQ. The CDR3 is CASSADTGYGYTF. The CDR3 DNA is TGCGCCAGCAGCGCGGACACCGGCTATGGCTACACCTTC.

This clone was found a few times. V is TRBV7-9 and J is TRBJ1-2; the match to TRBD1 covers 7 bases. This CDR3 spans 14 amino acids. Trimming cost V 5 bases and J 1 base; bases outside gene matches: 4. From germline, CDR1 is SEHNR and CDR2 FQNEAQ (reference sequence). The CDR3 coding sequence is TGTGCCAGCAGCCGGGGACAGAATAACTATGGCTACACCTTC. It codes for CASSRGQNNYGYTF.

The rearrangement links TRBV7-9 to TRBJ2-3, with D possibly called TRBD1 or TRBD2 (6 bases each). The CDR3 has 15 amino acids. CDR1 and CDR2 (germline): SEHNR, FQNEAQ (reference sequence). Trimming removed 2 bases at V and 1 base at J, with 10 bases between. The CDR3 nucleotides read TGTGCCAGCAGCTTAAAGGGGGGCGGCACAGATACGCAGTATTTT. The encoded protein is CASSLKGGGTDTQYF. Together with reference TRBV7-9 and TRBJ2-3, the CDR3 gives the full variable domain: DTGVSQNPRHKITKRGQNVTFRCDPISEHNRLYWYRQTLGQGPEFLTYFQNEAQLEKSRLLSDRFSAERPKGSFSTLEIQRTEQGDSAMYLCASSLKGGGTDTQYFGPGTRLTVL.

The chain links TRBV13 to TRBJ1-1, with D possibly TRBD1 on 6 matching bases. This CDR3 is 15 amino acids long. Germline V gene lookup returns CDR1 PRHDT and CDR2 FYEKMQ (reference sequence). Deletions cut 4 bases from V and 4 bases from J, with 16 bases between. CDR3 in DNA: TGTGCCAGCAGCTCAAGCATACAGGGCGGCACTGAAGCTTTCTTT. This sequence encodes CASSSSIQGGTEAFF.

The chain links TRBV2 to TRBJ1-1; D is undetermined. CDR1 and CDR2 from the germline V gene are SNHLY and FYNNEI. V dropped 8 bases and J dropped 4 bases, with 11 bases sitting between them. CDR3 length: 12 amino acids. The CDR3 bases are TGTGCCAGCGGGCGGGGATCCACTGAAGCTTTCTTT. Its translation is CASGRGSTEAFF.

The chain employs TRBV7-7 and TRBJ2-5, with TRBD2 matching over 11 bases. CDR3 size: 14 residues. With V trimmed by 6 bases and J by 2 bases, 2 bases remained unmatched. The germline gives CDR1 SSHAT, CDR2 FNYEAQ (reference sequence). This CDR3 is CASSPSGRQETQYF. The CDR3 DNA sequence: TGTGCCAGCAGTCCTAGCGGGAGGCAAGAGACCCAGTACTTC.

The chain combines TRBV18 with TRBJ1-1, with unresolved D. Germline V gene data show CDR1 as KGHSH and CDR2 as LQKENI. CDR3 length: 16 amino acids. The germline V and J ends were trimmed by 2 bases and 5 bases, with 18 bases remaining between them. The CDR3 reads CASSPSSSLTGTEAFF. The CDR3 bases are TGTGCCAGCTCACCATCGTCAAGCCTAACTGGGACTGAAGCTTTCTTT.

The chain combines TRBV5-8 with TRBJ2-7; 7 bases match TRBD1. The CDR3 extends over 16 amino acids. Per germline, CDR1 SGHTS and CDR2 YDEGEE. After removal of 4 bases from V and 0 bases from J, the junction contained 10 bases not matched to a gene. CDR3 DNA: TGTGCCAGCAGCCCTCATGGGACAGCAAGCTCCTACGAGCAGTACTTC. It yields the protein CASSPHGTASSYEQYF.

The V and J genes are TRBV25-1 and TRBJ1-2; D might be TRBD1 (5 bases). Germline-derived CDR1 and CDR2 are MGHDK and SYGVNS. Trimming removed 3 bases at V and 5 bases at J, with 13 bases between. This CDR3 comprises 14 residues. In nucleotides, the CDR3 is TGTGCCAGCAGTGAGGATGCAGGGTCATATGGCTACACCTTC. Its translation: CASSEDAGSYGYTF.

CDR3 residues: CASRRPGTGTYEQYF. DNA of the CDR3: TGTGCCAGCAGACGACCCGGGACAGGGACCTACGAGCAGTACTTC. The rearrangement joins TRBV6-5 to TRBJ2-7; 9 nucleotides align to TRBD1. In germline, CDR1 is MNHEY, CDR2 SVGAGI. This CDR3 comprises 15 residues. The trim removed 6 bases at V and 2 bases at J, leaving 8 bases unmatched.

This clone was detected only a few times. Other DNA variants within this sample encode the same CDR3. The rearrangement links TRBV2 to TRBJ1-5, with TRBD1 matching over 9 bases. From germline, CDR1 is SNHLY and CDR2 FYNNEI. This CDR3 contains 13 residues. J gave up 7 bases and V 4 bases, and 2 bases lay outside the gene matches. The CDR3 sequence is CASSGTGDQPQHF. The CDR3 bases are TGTGCCAGCAGTGGGACAGGGGACCAGCCCCAGCATTTT. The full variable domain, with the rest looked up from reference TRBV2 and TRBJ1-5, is EPEVTQTPSHQVTQMGQEVILRCVPISNHLYFYWYRQILGQKVEFLVSFYNNEISEKSEIFDDQFSVERPDGSNFTLKIRSTKLEDSAMYFCASSGTGDQPQHFGDGTRLSIL.